The 22 T cell receptor beta chains listed next were all sequenced from one sample in a study of cytomegalovirus exposure and HLA in healthy donors. PCR involved 60 Vbeta and 13 Jbeta primers. TCRdb's copy holds only in-frame clones and misses some; the assay was immunoSEQ multiplex PCR. The repertoire consists of 150,000 or so clones, with 65% to 85% occurring once and the leading ten covering approximately 6.5%. The sample comprised PBMCs. These receptors were taken from a male donor in good health and CMV-seropositive.

This chain links TRBV11-1 with TRBJ2-2; 7 bases are shared with TRBD2. The CDR3 spans 15 residues. Germline V gene sequence: CDR1 SGHAT, CDR2 FQDESV (reference sequence). V lost 0 bases, J lost 6 bases, and 4 bases stayed unmatched. The CDR3 DNA is TGTGCCAGCAGCTTAGCGGGAGGGCCGGCCGGGGAGCTGTTTTTT. It is translated as CASSLAGGPAGELFF.

The rearrangement joins TRBV19 to TRBJ2-5; 10 bases are a match to TRBD2. TRBJ2-7 matches the DNA end more closely, so the J call is doubtful. There are 13 residues in the CDR3. Per germline, CDR1 LNHDA and CDR2 SQIVND (reference sequence). The CDR3 here is CASSGLAGVEQYF. The CDR3 DNA reads as TGTGCCAGTAGTGGGCTAGCGGGAGTCGAGCAGTACTTC.

The chain uses TRBV7-9 and TRBJ2-7, with 14 bases fitting TRBD2. Looked up from germline, CDR1 is SEHNR and CDR2 is FQNEAQ (reference sequence). There are 15 residues in the CDR3. The V and J ends lost 5 bases and 2 bases, in that order; junction bases with no gene match: 2. The CDR3 region is CASSPGLAGAYEQYF. CDR3 bases: TGTGCCAGCAGCCCGGGACTAGCGGGAGCCTACGAGCAGTACTTC. The full variable domain, completed using reference TRBV7-9 and TRBJ2-7, is DTGVSQNPRHKITKRGQNVTFRCDPISEHNRLYWYRQTLGQGPEFLTYFQNEAQLEKSRLLSDRFSAERPKGSFSTLEIQRTEQGDSAMYLCASSPGLAGAYEQYFGPGTRLTVT.

The chain uses TRBV19 and TRBJ2-1, with a possible D match to TRBD2 (7 bases). The CDR3 has 15 amino acids. The V end lost 3 bases, the J end lost 4 bases, and 13 bases lay between the germline ends. In germline, CDR1 is LNHDA, CDR2 SQIVND (reference sequence). Here the CDR3 DNA reads TGTGCCAGTAGTATTGCGGGGGCACGATACAATGAGCAGTTCTTC. Translation: CASSIAGARYNEQFF.

The chain joins TRBV13 to TRBJ1-3; D possibly corresponds to TRBD1 (6 bases). The CDR3 spans 15 residues. V shed 5 bases and J shed 4 bases, with 15 bases lying between them. CDR1 and CDR2 (germline): PRHDT, FYEKMQ (reference sequence). The CDR3 loop reads CASSLVGAKGNTIYF. DNA of the CDR3: TGTGCCAGCAGCCTCGTGGGGGCGAAAGGAAACACCATATATTTT.

The chain has TRBV6-5 and TRBJ2-5, with TRBD2 as a possible D gene (6 bases). The CDR3 is 14 amino acids. Between the trimmed V and J ends, which lost 7 bases and 5 bases, there was a span of 17 bases. Per the germline V gene, CDR1 is MNHEY and CDR2 is SVGAGI. The CDR3 loop is CASTPPGDVETQYF. DNA of the CDR3: TGTGCCAGCACCCCCCCGGGGGATGTGGAGACCCAGTACTTC.

The chain joins TRBV28 to TRBJ2-3; possible D gene TRBD2, 6 bases. Per the germline V gene, CDR1 is MDHEN and CDR2 is SYDVKM. This CDR3 has 15 residues. V dropped 6 bases and J dropped 3 bases, with 16 bases sitting between them. CDR3 DNA sequence: TGTGCCAGCAGGGGGGGTGGGGAAGGAACAGATACGCAGTATTTT. Amino acid sequence: CASRGGGEGTDTQYF.

V and J are TRBV13 and TRBJ1-4; D is ambiguous. This CDR3 is built from 14 residues. V was clipped by 0 bases and J by 8 bases, with 10 bases between them. CDR1 PRHDT and CDR2 FYEKMQ come from the germline V gene (reference sequence). The CDR3: CASSLGGVDEKLFF. CDR3 in DNA: TGTGCCAGCAGCTTAGGGGGAGTCGACGAAAAACTGTTTTTT.

The chain uses TRBV28 and TRBJ2-4; 9 bases match TRBD1. The V gene end was trimmed by 7 bases and the J gene end by 6 bases; junction bases not matched to a gene: 10. The germline V gene has CDR1 MDHEN and CDR2 SYDVKM. The CDR3 covers 15 residues. The CDR3 protein is CASIPGQGFGNIQYF. As DNA, the CDR3 is TGTGCCAGCATCCCGGGACAGGGTTTCGGAAACATTCAGTACTTC.

The V call is TRBV19, the J call TRBJ2-7; 10 bases map to TRBD1. The J segment lost 3 bases and the V segment lost 4 bases, leaving 9 bases of the junction unmatched. The CDR3 totals 16 residues. CDR1 is LNHDA and CDR2 is SQIVND in the germline V gene (reference sequence). This CDR3 reads CASSTGAGTGDYEQYF. In DNA, the CDR3 is TGTGCCAGTAGTACGGGGGCGGGGACAGGGGACTACGAGCAGTACTTC.

This chain links TRBV9 with TRBJ2-7; 9 nucleotides align to TRBD1. Trimming took 3 bases from V and 6 from J; bases not matched to a gene: 7. CDR1 is SGDLS, CDR2 YYNGEE, per germline. The CDR3 consists of 14 residues. The chain's CDR3 is CASSGTYRGREQYF. The CDR3 DNA sequence: TGTGCCAGCAGCGGAACATACAGGGGGCGCGAGCAGTACTTC.

The J gene is TRBJ1-6, the V gene TRBV5-5, with 9 bases matching TRBD1. CDR3 size: 15 residues. Trimming took 6 bases from V and 8 from J; bases not matched to a gene: 9. In germline, CDR1 is SGHKS, CDR2 YYEKEE (reference sequence). In nucleotides, the CDR3 is TGTGCCAGCACGGACCGACAGGGGGGTTATTCACCCCTCCACTTT. It is translated as CASTDRQGGYSPLHF.

CDR3 protein: CASSGLVGNTEAFF. In nucleotides, the CDR3 is TGTGCCAGCAGCGGTCTGGTCGGGAACACTGAAGCTTTCTTT. The chain has TRBV7-9 and TRBJ1-1; D remains unclear. Germline V lookup: CDR1 SEHNR, CDR2 FQNEAQ (reference sequence). V was trimmed by 5 bases and J by 1 base, leaving 11 bases between them. The CDR3 covers 14 residues.

This rearrangement joins TRBV7-9 to TRBJ1-1; D unresolved. CDR3 length equals 14 residues. The germline V gene encodes CDR1 SEHNR and CDR2 FQNEAQ (reference sequence). V was shortened by 9 bases and J by 2 bases, with 16 bases between the two germline ends. CDR3 DNA sequence: TGTGCCAGGGATAATGGGCAGATAAACACTGAAGCTTTCTTT. Amino acids: CARDNGQINTEAFF.

This clone was detected a few times. The rearrangement uses TRBV7-9 and TRBJ1-4; possibly TRBD1 for D (5 bases). The CDR3 totals 15 residues. The V and J ends lost 4 bases and 5 bases respectively, with 14 bases between them. Germline CDR1 and CDR2: SEHNR and FQNEAQ (reference sequence). This CDR3 is CASSSGGAWNEKLFF. The DNA of the CDR3 is TGTGCCAGCAGCTCCGGTGGGGCCTGGAATGAAAAACTGTTTTTT.

The rearrangement links TRBV29-1 to TRBJ2-1, with TRBD2 identical over 8 bases. V dropped 3 bases and J dropped 1; count of bases not matched to a gene: 2. This CDR3 has 14 amino acids. Germline V gene data show CDR1 as SQVTM and CDR2 as ANQGSEA. This chain's CDR3 is CSVERGASYNEQFF. CDR3 in DNA: TGCAGCGTTGAGCGGGGGGCGTCCTACAATGAGCAGTTCTTC.

This clone was counted between two and nine times. This chain links TRBV5-4 with TRBJ2-7; no definite D call. This CDR3 spans 16 amino acids. The V gene's germline CDR1 is SGHNT and CDR2 YYREEE (reference sequence). V lost 1 base and J 2 bases, leaving 16 bases between the germline ends. The CDR3 DNA reads TGTGCCAGCAGCTTGTACCCCGCGAGACTCACCTACGAGCAGTACTTC. Its protein is CASSLYPARLTYEQYF.

This chain links TRBV28 with TRBJ2-5, with 12 bases lining up with TRBD2. V lost 6 bases, J lost 4 bases, and 15 bases stayed unmatched. The CDR3 has 18 residues. Looked up from germline, CDR1 is MDHEN and CDR2 is SYDVKM. The CDR3 DNA reads TGTGCCAGCAGGACTTACCCCGGGACTAGCGGGCCGGGAGAGACCCAGTACTTC. Protein sequence: CASRTYPGTSGPGETQYF.

This clone has a single count. The chain couples TRBV6-1 to TRBJ2-7, with 9 bases identical to TRBD1. The germline gives CDR1 MNHNS, CDR2 SASEGT. Trimming removed 3 bases from V and 0 bases from J; junction bases left unmatched: 6. The CDR3 extends over 16 amino acids. For the CDR3, the DNA is TGTGCCAGCAGTGAGGTAGGGACAGGGTTCTCCTACGAGCAGTACTTC. Encoded protein: CASSEVGTGFSYEQYF.

The genes are TRBV27 and TRBJ1-3; D not resolved. V dropped 8 bases and J dropped 2 bases, with 7 bases sitting between them. The length of the CDR3 is 12 residues. CDR1 and CDR2 from the germline V gene are MNHEY and SMNVEV (reference sequence). CDR3 bases: TGTGCCAGCGGAGTAGCTGGAAACACCATATATTTT. Translated, it gives CASGVAGNTIYF.

The V gene is TRBV19, the J gene TRBJ1-2; 12 bases match TRBD1. The J segment lost 7 bases and the V segment lost 7 bases, leaving 13 bases of the junction unmatched. CDR3 size: 16 residues. In germline, CDR1 is LNHDA, CDR2 SQIVND (reference sequence). CDR3 sequence (DNA): TGTGCCAGTATAGTCGGGACAGGGGGCCTCTTTGGTGGCTACACCTTC. The encoded protein is CASIVGTGGLFGGYTF.

This clone has a single count. The chain links TRBV7-8 to TRBJ1-2, with 8 bases lining up with TRBD1. With 5 bases clipped from V and 6 bases from J, the junction kept 2 bases outside the gene matches. This CDR3 has 12 amino acids. Germline V gene sequence: CDR1 SGHVS, CDR2 FQNEAQ. The CDR3 reads CASSGQGNGYTF. Written as DNA, the CDR3 is TGTGCCAGCAGCGGACAGGGAAATGGCTACACCTTC. Full variable domain (missing parts from reference TRBV7-8 and TRBJ1-2): GAGVSQSPRYKVAKRGQDVALRCDPISGHVSLFWYQQALGQGPEFLTYFQNEAQLDKSGLPSDRFFAERPEGSVSTLKIQRTQQEDSAVYLCASSGQGNGYTFGSGTRLTVV.